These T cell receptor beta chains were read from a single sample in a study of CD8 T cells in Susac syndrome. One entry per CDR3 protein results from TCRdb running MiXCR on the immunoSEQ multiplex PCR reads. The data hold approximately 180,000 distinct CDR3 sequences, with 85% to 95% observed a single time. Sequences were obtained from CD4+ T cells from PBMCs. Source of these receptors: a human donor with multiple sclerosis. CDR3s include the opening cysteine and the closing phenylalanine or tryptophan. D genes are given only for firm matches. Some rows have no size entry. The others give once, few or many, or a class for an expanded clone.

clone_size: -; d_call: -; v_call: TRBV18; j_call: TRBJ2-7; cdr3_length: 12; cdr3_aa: CASSPRGDEQYF; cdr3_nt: TGTGCCAGCTCACCACGAGGGGACGAGCAGTACTTC
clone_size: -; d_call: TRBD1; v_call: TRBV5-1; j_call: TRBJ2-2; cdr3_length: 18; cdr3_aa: CASSPRTGALTTTGELFF; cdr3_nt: TGCGCCAGCAGCCCACGGACAGGGGCCCTTACAACCACCGGGGAGCTGTTTTTT
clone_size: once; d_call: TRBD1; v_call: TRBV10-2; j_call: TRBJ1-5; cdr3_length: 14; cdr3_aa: CASSEGTGIQPQHF; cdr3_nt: TGCGCCAGCAGTGAGGGGACAGGGATTCAGCCCCAGCATTTT
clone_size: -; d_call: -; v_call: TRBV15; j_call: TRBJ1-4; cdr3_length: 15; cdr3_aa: CATSRAINVREKLFF; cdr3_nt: TGTGCCACCAGCAGAGCGATTAACGTCAGGGAAAAACTGTTTTTT
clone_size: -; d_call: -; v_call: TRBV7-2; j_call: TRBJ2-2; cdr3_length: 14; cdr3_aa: CASGGFANTGELFF; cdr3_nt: TGTGCCAGCGGGGGTTTTGCGAACACCGGGGAGCTGTTTTTT
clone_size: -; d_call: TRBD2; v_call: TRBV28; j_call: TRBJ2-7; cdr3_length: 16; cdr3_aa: CASSSPGFSGAYEQYF; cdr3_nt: TGTGCCAGCAGTTCCCCTGGGTTTAGCGGGGCTTACGAGCAGTACTTC
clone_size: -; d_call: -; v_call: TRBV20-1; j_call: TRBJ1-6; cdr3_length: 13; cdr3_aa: CSATGDNNSPLHF; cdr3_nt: TGCAGTGCTACAGGGGACAATAATTCACCCCTCCACTTT
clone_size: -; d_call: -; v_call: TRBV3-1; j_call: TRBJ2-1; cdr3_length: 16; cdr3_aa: CASSQGGGRGYNEQFF; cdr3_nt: TGTGCCAGCAGCCAAGGGGGTGGAAGGGGCTACAATGAGCAGTTCTTC
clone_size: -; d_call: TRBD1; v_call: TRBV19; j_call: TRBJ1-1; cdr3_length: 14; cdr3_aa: CASSIEQGGTEAFF; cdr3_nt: TGTGCCAGTAGTATAGAACAGGGGGGGACTGAAGCTTTCTTT
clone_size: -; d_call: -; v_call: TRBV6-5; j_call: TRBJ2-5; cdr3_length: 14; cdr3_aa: CASSYGRGIGTQYF; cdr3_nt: TGTGCCAGCAGTTACGGACGCGGGATTGGGACCCAGTACTTC
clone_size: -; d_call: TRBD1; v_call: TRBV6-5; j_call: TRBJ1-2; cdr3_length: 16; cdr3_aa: CASSYSNRDRGYGYTF; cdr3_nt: TGTGCCAGCAGTTACTCGAACCGGGACAGGGGCTATGGCTACACCTTC
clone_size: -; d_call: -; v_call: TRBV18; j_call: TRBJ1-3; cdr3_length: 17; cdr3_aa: CASSPQPNRVSGNTIYF; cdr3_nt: TGTGCCAGCTCACCCCAACCTAACAGGGTATCCGGAAACACCATATATTTT
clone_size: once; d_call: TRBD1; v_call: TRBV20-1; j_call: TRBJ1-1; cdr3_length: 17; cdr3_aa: CSARDLRLAGGDTEAFF; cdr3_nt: TGCAGTGCTAGAGATTTGCGGTTAGCAGGGGGGGACACTGAAGCTTTCTTT